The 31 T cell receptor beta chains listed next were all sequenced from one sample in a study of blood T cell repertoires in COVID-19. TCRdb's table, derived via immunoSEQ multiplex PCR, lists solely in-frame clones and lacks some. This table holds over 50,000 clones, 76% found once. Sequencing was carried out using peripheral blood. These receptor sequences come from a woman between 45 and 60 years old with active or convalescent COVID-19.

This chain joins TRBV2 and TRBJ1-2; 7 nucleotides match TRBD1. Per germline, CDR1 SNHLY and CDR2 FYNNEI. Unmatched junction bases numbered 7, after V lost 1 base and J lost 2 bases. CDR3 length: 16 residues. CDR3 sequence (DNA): TGTGCCAGCAGTGAAGTCTTGAGGGGGCACAACTATGGCTACACCTTC. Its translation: CASSEVLRGHNYGYTF.

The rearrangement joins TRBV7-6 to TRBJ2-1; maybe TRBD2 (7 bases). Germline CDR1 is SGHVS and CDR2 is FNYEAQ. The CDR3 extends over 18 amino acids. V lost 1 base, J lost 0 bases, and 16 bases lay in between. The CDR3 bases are TGTGCCAGCAGCTTAGGGTTACGGGGGGCAAACTCCTACAATGAGCAGTTCTTC. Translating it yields CASSLGLRGANSYNEQFF.

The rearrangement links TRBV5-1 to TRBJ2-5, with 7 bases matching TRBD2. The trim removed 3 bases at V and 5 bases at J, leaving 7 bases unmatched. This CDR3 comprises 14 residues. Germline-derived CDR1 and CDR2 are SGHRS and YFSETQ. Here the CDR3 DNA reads TGCGCCAGCAGCTCATCAAGCGGGGTGGAGACCCAGTACTTC. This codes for CASSSSSGVETQYF.

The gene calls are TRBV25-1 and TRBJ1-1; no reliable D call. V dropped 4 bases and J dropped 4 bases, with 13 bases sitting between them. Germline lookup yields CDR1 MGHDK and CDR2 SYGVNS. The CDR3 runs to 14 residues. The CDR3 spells CASSASYGGTEAFF. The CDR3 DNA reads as TGTGCCAGCAGTGCTTCCTATGGTGGCACTGAAGCTTTCTTT. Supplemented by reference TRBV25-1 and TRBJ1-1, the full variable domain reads EADIYQTPRYLVIGTGKKITLECSQTMGHDKMYWYQQDPGMELHLIHYSYGVNSTEKGDLSSESTVSRIRTEHFPLTLESARPSHTSQYLCASSASYGGTEAFFGQGTRLTVV.

CDR3 sequence reads: CSVGRGTEAFF. The CDR3 DNA sequence: TGCAGCGTTGGTAGGGGAACTGAAGCTTTCTTT. The rearrangement links TRBV29-1 to TRBJ1-1; maybe TRBD1 (5 bases). This CDR3 comprises 11 residues. Germline CDR1 reads SQVTM; CDR2 reads ANQGSEA. V was trimmed by 4 bases and J by 5 bases, leaving 8 bases between them. Using reference TRBV29-1 and TRBJ1-1 for the parts outside the CDR3, the full variable domain is SAVISQKPSRDICQRGTSLTIQCQVDSQVTMMFWYRQQPGQSLTLIATANQGSEATYESGFVIDKFPISRPNLTFSTLTVSNMSPEDSSIYLCSVGRGTEAFFGQGTRLTVV.

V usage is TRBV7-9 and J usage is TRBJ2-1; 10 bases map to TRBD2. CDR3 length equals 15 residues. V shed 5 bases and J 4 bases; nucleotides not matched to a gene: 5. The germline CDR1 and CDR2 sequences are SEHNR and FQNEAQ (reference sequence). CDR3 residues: CASSPSSGSYNEQFF. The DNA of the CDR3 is TGTGCCAGCAGCCCCTCTAGCGGGAGTTACAATGAGCAGTTCTTC. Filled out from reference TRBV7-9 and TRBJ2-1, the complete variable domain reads DTGVSQNPRHKITKRGQNVTFRCDPISEHNRLYWYRQTLGQGPEFLTYFQNEAQLEKSRLLSDRFSAERPKGSFSTLEIQRTEQGDSAMYLCASSPSSGSYNEQFFGPGTRLTVL.

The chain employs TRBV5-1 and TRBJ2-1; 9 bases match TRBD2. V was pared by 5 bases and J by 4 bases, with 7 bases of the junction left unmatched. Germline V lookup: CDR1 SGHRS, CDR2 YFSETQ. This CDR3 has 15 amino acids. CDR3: CASRLSTSGYNEQFF. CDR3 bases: TGCGCCAGCAGGCTGAGCACTAGCGGGTACAATGAGCAGTTCTTC. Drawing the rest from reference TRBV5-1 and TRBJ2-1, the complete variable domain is KAGVTQTPRYLIKTRGQQVTLSCSPISGHRSVSWYQQTPGQGLQFLFEYFSETQRNKGNFPGRFSGRQFSNSRSEMNVSTLELGDSALYLCASRLSTSGYNEQFFGPGTRLTVL.

Written as DNA, the CDR3 is TGTGCCAGCACCTACGGGGCGGGGGGCAAAAACATTCAGTACTTC. The encoded protein is CASTYGAGGKNIQYF. The gene calls are TRBV6-6 and TRBJ2-4, with 8 bases aligning to TRBD2. V lost 7 bases, J lost 3 bases, and 8 bases stayed unmatched. Per the germline V gene, CDR1 is MNHNY and CDR2 is SVGAGI (reference sequence). The CDR3 loop spans 15 amino acids.

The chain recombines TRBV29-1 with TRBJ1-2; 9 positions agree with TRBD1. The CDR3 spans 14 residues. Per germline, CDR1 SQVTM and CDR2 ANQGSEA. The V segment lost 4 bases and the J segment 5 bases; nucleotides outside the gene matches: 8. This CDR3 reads CSVATGGAGYGYTF. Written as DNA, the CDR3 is TGCAGCGTTGCGACAGGGGGAGCGGGGTATGGCTACACCTTC.

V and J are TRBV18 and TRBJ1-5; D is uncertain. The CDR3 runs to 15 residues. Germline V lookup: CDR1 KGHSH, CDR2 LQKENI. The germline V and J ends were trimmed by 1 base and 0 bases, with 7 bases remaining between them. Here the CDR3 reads CASSPLSDSNQPQHF. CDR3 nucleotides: TGTGCCAGCTCACCACTGTCAGATAGCAATCAGCCCCAGCATTTT.

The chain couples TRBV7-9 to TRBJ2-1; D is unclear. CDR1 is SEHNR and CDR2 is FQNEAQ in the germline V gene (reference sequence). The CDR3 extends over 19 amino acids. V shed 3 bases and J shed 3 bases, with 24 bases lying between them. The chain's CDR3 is CASSFLQNGDYRLYNEQFF. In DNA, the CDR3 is TGTGCCAGCAGCTTCTTACAGAATGGCGATTATAGGCTCTACAATGAGCAGTTCTTC.

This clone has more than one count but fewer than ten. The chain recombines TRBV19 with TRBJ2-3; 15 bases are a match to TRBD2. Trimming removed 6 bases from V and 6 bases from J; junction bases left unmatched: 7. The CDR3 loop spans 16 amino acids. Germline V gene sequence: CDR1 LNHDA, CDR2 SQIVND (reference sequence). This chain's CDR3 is CASSSGTSGRTDTQYF. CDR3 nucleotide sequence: TGTGCCAGTAGCTCCGGGACTAGCGGGAGGACCGATACGCAGTATTTT.

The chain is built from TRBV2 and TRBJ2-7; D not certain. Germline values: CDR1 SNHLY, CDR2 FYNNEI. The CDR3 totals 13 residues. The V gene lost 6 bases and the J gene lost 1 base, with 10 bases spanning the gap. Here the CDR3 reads CASREQVSYEQYF. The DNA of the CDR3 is TGTGCCAGCAGAGAGCAGGTTTCCTACGAGCAGTACTTC.

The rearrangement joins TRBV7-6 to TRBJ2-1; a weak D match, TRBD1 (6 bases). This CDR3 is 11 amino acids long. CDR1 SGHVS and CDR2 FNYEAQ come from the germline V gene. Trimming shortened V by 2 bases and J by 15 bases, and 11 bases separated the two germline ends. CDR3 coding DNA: TGTGCCAGCAGCTTAAGGGACAAAAGGTTCTTC. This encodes CASSLRDKRFF. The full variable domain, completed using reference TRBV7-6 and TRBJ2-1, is GAGVSQSPRYKVTKRGQDVALRCDPISGHVSLYWYRQALGQGPEFLTYFNYEAQQDKSGLPNDRFSAERPEGSISTLTIQRTEQRDSAMYRCASSLRDKRFFGPGTRLTVL.

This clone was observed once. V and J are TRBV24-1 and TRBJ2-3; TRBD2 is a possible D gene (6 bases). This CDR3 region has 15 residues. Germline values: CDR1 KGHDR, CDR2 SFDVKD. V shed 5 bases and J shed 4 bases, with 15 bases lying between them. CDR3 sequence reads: CATSGSSGHADTQYF. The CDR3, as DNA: TGTGCCACCAGTGGGAGTAGCGGCCATGCAGATACGCAGTATTTT.

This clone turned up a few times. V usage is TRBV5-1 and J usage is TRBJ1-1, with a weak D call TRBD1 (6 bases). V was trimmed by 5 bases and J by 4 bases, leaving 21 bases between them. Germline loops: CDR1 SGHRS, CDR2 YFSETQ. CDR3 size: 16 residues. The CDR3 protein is CASRPLEKGGSTEAFF. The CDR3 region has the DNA TGCGCCAGCAGACCCTTAGAAAAGGGGGGGAGCACTGAAGCTTTCTTT.

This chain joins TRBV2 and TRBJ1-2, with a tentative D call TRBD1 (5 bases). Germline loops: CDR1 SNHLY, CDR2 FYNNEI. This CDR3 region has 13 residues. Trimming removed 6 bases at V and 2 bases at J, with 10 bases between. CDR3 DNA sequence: TGTGCCAGCAGGGGGAAGGGGAACTATGGCTACACCTTC. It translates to CASRGKGNYGYTF.

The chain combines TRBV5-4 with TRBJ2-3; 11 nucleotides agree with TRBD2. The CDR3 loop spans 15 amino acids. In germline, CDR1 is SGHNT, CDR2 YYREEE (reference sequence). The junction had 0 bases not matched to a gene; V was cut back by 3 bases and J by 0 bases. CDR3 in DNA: TGTGCCAGCAGCTGGACTAGCGGGAGCACAGATACGCAGTATTTT. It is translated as CASSWTSGSTDTQYF. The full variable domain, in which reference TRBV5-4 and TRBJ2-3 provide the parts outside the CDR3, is ETGVTQSPTHLIKTRGQQVTLRCSSQSGHNTVSWYQQALGQGPQFIFQYYREEENGRGNFPPRFSGLQFPNYSSELNVNALELDDSALYLCASSWTSGSTDTQYFGPGTRLTVL.

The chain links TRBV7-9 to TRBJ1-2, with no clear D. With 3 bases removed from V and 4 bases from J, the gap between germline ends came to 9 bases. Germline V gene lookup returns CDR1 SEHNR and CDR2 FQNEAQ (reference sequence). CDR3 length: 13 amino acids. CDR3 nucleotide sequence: TGTGCCAGCAGCTTCACCGGAGGCTATGGCTACACCTTC. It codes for CASSFTGGYGYTF.

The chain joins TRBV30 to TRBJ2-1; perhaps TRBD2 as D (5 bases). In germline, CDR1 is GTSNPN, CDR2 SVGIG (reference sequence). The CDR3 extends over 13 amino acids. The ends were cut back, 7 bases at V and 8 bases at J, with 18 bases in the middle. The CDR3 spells CAYKPRAHDEQFF. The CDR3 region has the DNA TGTGCCTACAAACCGAGGGCCCACGATGAGCAGTTCTTC.

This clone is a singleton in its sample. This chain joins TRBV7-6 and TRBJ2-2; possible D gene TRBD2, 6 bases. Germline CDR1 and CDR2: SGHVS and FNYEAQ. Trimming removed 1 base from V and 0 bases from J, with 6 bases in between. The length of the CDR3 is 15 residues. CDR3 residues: CASSLGGANTGELFF. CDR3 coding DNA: TGTGCCAGCAGCTTAGGCGGGGCGAACACCGGGGAGCTGTTTTTT. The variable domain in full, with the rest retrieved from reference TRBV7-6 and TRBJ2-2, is GAGVSQSPRYKVTKRGQDVALRCDPISGHVSLYWYRQALGQGPEFLTYFNYEAQQDKSGLPNDRFSAERPEGSISTLTIQRTEQRDSAMYRCASSLGGANTGELFFGEGSRLTVL.

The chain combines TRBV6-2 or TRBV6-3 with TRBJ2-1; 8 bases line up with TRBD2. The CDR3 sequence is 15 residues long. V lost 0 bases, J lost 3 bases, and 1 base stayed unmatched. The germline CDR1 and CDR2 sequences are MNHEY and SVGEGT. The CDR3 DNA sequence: TGTGCCAGCAGTTACTCAAGCGGGAGCTACAATGAGCAGTTCTTC. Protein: CASSYSSGSYNEQFF.

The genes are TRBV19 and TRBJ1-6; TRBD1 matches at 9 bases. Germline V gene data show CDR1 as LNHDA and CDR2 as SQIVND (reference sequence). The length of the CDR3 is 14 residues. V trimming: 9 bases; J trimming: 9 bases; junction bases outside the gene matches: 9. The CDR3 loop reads CASGDRVPISPLHF. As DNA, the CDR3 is TGTGCCAGCGGGGACAGGGTACCTATTTCACCCCTCCACTTT.

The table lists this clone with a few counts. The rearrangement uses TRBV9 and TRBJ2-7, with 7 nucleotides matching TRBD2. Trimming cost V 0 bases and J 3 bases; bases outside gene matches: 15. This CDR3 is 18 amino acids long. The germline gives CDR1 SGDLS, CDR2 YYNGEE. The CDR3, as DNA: TGTGCCAGCAGCGTAGCCCCGGGGGGACCTACGGCCCTCTACGAGCAGTACTTC. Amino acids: CASSVAPGGPTALYEQYF.

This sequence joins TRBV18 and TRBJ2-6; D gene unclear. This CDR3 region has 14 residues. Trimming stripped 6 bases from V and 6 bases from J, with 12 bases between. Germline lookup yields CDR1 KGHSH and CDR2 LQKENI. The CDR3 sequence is CASSRGPEANVLTF. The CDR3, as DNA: TGTGCCAGCTCCCGCGGCCCTGAGGCCAACGTCCTGACTTTC. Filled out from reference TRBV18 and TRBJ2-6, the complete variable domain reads NAGVMQNPRHLVRRRGQEARLRCSPMKGHSHVYWYRQLPEEGLKFMVYLQKENIIDESGMPKERFSAEFPKEGPSILRIQQVVRGDSAAYFCASSRGPEANVLTFGAGSRLTVL.

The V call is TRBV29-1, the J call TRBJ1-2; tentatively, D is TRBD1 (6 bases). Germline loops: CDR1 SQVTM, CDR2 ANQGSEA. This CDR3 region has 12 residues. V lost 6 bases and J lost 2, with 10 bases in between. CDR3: CSVATGNYGYTF. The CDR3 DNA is TGCAGCGTCGCCACAGGGAACTATGGCTACACCTTC. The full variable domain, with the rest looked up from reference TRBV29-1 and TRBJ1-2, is SAVISQKPSRDICQRGTSLTIQCQVDSQVTMMFWYRQQPGQSLTLIATANQGSEATYESGFVIDKFPISRPNLTFSTLTVSNMSPEDSSIYLCSVATGNYGYTFGSGTRLTVV.

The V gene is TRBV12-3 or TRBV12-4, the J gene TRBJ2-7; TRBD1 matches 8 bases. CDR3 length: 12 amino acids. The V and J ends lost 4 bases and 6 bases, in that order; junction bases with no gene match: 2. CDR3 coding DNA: TGTGCCAGCAGTTACGGACAGGGCGAGCAGTACTTC. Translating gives CASSYGQGEQYF.

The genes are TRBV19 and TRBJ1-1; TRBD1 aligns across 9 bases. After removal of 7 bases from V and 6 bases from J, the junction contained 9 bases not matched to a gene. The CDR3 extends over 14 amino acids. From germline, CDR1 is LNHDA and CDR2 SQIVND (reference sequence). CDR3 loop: CASIGTGNRPEAFF. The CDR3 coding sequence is TGTGCCAGTATCGGGACAGGGAATCGCCCTGAAGCTTTCTTT.

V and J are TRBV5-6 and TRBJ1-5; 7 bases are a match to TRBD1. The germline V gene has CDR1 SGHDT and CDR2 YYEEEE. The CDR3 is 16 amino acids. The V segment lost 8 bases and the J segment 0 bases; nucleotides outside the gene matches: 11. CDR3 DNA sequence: TGTGCCAGTCACTCACGGACAGGCTATAGCAATCAGCCCCAGCATTTT. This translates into CASHSRTGYSNQPQHF.

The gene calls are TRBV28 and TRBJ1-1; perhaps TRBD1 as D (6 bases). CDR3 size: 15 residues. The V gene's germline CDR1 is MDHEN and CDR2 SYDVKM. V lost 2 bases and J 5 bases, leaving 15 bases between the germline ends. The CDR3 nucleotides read TGTGCCAGCAGTTTAAATCAGGGGCGAGGGACTGAAGCTTTCTTT. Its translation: CASSLNQGRGTEAFF.

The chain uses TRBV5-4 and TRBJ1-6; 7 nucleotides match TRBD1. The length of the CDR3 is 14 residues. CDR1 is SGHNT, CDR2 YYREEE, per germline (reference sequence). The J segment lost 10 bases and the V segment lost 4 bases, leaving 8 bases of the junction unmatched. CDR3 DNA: TGTGCCAGCAGCCGACAGGGCGAAGGGTCACCCCTCCACTTT. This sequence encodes CASSRQGEGSPLHF.